The 29 T cell receptor beta chains presented below share a single source sample, sequenced in a study of cytomegalovirus exposure and HLA in healthy donors. Both 60 Vbeta primers and 13 Jbeta primers went into the PCR. Sequencing was performed with immunoSEQ multiplex PCR; in TCRdb, only in-frame clones are kept and a portion is missing. The sample has about 98,000 clones, roughly 80% seen once. Sequenced sample: PBMCs. Every receptor here comes from a man between 60 and 75 years old in good health and CMV-seropositive.

V usage is TRBV7-8 and J usage is TRBJ1-1; 12 bases line up with TRBD1. The trim removed 5 bases at V and 10 bases at J, leaving 5 bases unmatched. Germline CDR1 is SGHVS and CDR2 is FQNEAQ. The CDR3 totals 13 residues. The CDR3 sequence: CASSPGTGGAAFF. DNA of the CDR3: TGTGCCAGCAGCCCTGGGACAGGGGGCGCAGCTTTCTTT.

This chain uses TRBV2 with TRBJ1-2, with D perhaps TRBD1 (6 bases). The V end was cut by 4 bases, the J end by 1 base, with 10 bases between. The CDR3 has 14 amino acids. CDR1 is SNHLY and CDR2 is FYNNEI in the germline V gene. In DNA form, the CDR3 reads TGTGCCAGCAGTGGGACAGAGTTTAACTATGGCTACACCTTC. Its protein is CASSGTEFNYGYTF.

This clone has only one observation. The V call is TRBV5-5, the J call TRBJ1-1; 8 nucleotides line up with TRBD1. The CDR3 spans 13 residues. J was trimmed by 11 bases and V by 3 bases; bases with no gene match: 9. The germline V gene encodes CDR1 SGHKS and CDR2 YYEKEE (reference sequence). The CDR3 spells CASSSTGVGGAFF. CDR3 in DNA: TGTGCCAGCAGCTCGACAGGGGTTGGGGGGGCTTTCTTT.

CDR3 residues: CASSSGQANTIYF. Here the CDR3 DNA reads TGCGCCAGCAGCTCGGGACAGGCGAACACCATATATTTT. The rearrangement joins TRBV5-1 to TRBJ1-3; TRBD1 matches 8 bases. Germline CDR1 SGHRS, CDR2 YFSETQ. This CDR3 comprises 13 residues. V shed 3 bases, J shed 7 bases, and the junction held 3 bases outside the gene matches.

The chain joins TRBV9 to TRBJ2-4, with 10 bases matching TRBD1. This CDR3 has 17 residues. J lost 9 bases, V lost 0 bases, and 12 bases had no gene match. Germline CDR1 and CDR2: SGDLS and YYNGEE. For the CDR3, the DNA is TGTGCCAGCAGCGTAGGGGGACAGGGGCTGAACGCGTCCATTCAGTACTTC. It is translated as CASSVGGQGLNASIQYF. Full variable domain (missing parts from reference TRBV9 and TRBJ2-4): DSGVTQTPKHLITATGQRVTLRCSPRSGDLSVYWYQQSLDQGLQFLIQYYNGEERAKGNILERFSAQQFPDLHSELNLSSLELGDSALYFCASSVGGQGLNASIQYFGAGTRLSVL.

The V call is TRBV12-5, the J call TRBJ2-2, with TRBD1 identical over 8 bases. V lost 2 bases to trimming and J lost 7 bases; unmatched junction nucleotides: 3. Germline CDR1 reads LGHNT; CDR2 reads FRNRAP. This CDR3 comprises 14 residues. The chain's CDR3 is CASGLTDRGGELFF. CDR3 bases: TGTGCTAGTGGTTTGACAGACAGGGGCGGGGAGCTGTTTTTT.

V and J are TRBV28 and TRBJ2-7; tentative D call: TRBD1 (6 bases). The V gene lost 3 bases and the J gene lost 3 bases, with 12 bases spanning the gap. Germline CDR1 is MDHEN and CDR2 is SYDVKM. The CDR3 is made up of 14 amino acids. The CDR3 loop is CASSFPGVRYEQYF. As DNA, the CDR3 is TGTGCCAGCAGTTTTCCAGGGGTACGCTACGAGCAGTACTTC.

J is TRBJ2-7 and V is TRBV6-9; the match to TRBD1 covers 7 bases. Trimming removed 5 bases from V and 2 bases from J; junction bases left unmatched: 3. The CDR3 sequence is 13 residues long. Looked up from germline, CDR1 is MNHGY and CDR2 is SVAAGI. This CDR3 reads CASSPGQTYEQYF. In DNA form, the CDR3 reads TGTGCCAGCAGTCCGGGACAGACCTACGAGCAGTACTTC.

The rearrangement joins TRBV7-6 to TRBJ2-5; D is unresolved. V was trimmed by 4 bases and J by 3 bases, leaving 9 bases between them. The CDR3 sequence is 13 residues long. CDR1 and CDR2 from the germline V gene are SGHVS and FNYEAQ. CDR3 sequence (DNA): TGTGCCAGCAGCTCACCAGTGAAAGAGACCCAGTACTTC. Translating gives CASSSPVKETQYF.

This rearrangement joins TRBV4-2 to TRBJ1-1, with D uncertain. The CDR3 totals 10 residues. Trimming removed 1 base at V and 8 bases at J, with 2 bases between. In germline, CDR1 is LGHNA, CDR2 YNFKEQ. DNA for the CDR3: TGTGCCAGCAGCCAAGTAGAAGCTTTCTTT. This gives the protein CASSQVEAFF.

V gene TRBV28 combines with J gene TRBJ2-6; maybe TRBD2 (5 bases). The germline V and J ends were trimmed by 5 bases and 0 bases, with 11 bases remaining between them. The germline V gene encodes CDR1 MDHEN and CDR2 SYDVKM. This CDR3 comprises 16 residues. The CDR3 coding sequence is TGTGCCAGCAGTCGGGGAGTCCTCTCTGGGGCCAACGTCCTGACTTTC. It translates to CASSRGVLSGANVLTF.

The genes are TRBV5-1 and TRBJ2-1; possible D gene TRBD2, 6 bases. The CDR3 spans 15 residues. V gave up 0 bases and J gave up 8 bases, with 15 bases separating them. The germline gives CDR1 SGHRS, CDR2 YFSETQ. The CDR3 loop reads CASSLVEGIVDEQFF. CDR3 coding DNA: TGCGCCAGCAGCTTGGTGGAGGGGATTGTGGATGAGCAGTTCTTC.

This chain uses TRBV7-9 with TRBJ2-5; 9 bases are a match to TRBD1. V gave up 5 bases and J gave up 5 bases; unmatched junction bases: 12. CDR1 is SEHNR, CDR2 FQNEAQ, per germline (reference sequence). This CDR3 has 16 residues. CDR3 amino acids: CASSPQTGGIYETQYF. CDR3 nucleotide sequence: TGTGCCAGCAGCCCCCAGACAGGGGGTATTTACGAGACCCAGTACTTC. Variable domain in full (rest from reference TRBV7-9 and TRBJ2-5): DTGVSQNPRHKITKRGQNVTFRCDPISEHNRLYWYRQTLGQGPEFLTYFQNEAQLEKSRLLSDRFSAERPKGSFSTLEIQRTEQGDSAMYLCASSPQTGGIYETQYFGPGTRLLVL.

This chain uses TRBV6-5 with TRBJ1-2, with TRBD1 as a possible D gene (5 bases). The CDR3 loop spans 14 amino acids. V lost 0 bases and J lost 8, with 13 bases in between. CDR1 and CDR2 (germline): MNHEY, SVGAGI. The chain's CDR3 is CASSYSNRKGGYTF. The CDR3 nucleotides are TGTGCCAGCAGTTACTCGAACCGTAAGGGGGGCTACACCTTC.

This clone was counted a few times. The rearrangement uses TRBV2 and TRBJ1-1; 8 bases agree with TRBD1. The germline V gene has CDR1 SNHLY and CDR2 FYNNEI. The V gene end was trimmed by 5 bases and the J gene end by 5 bases; junction bases not matched to a gene: 10. The length of the CDR3 is 15 residues. CDR3 sequence: CASSRQGSGYTEAFF. CDR3 in DNA: TGTGCCAGCAGTAGACAGGGGAGTGGATATACTGAAGCTTTCTTT. Together with reference TRBV2 and TRBJ1-1, the CDR3 gives the full variable domain: EPEVTQTPSHQVTQMGQEVILRCVPISNHLYFYWYRQILGQKVEFLVSFYNNEISEKSEIFDDQFSVERPDGSNFTLKIRSTKLEDSAMYFCASSRQGSGYTEAFFGQGTRLTVV.

V is TRBV5-1 and J is TRBJ1-1; D not certain. V was pared by 2 bases and J by 0 bases, with 8 bases between. There are 14 residues in the CDR3. CDR1 is SGHRS and CDR2 is YFSETQ in the germline V gene. The CDR3 sequence is CASSLTVMNTEAFF. In DNA, the CDR3 is TGCGCCAGCAGCTTAACAGTCATGAACACTGAAGCTTTCTTT.

Regarding this clone: At one boundary the junction diverges from the germline segment, which might be a read error. J is TRBJ1-4 and V is TRBV28; maybe TRBD1 (6 bases). The CDR3 runs to 15 residues. CDR1 is MDHEN, CDR2 SYDVKM, per germline. CDR3 nucleotides: TGTGCCGGCAGTTTCCCAGGATCAGGGGATGAAAAACTGTTTTTT. Translation: CAGSFPGSGDEKLFF.

The chain links TRBV7-3 to TRBJ2-2, with 9 bases matching TRBD1. The V gene end was trimmed by 4 bases and the J gene end by 4 bases; junction bases not matched to a gene: 7. Germline values: CDR1 SGHTA, CDR2 FQGTGA. This CDR3 is built from 16 residues. The CDR3 region has the DNA TGTGCCAGCAGCTCAACCCGGACAGGGGCCACCGGGGAGCTGTTTTTT. Protein product: CASSSTRTGATGELFF. Full variable domain (outside the CDR3, taken from reference TRBV7-3 and TRBJ2-2): GAGVSQTPSNKVTEKGKYVELRCDPISGHTALYWYRQSLGQGPEFLIYFQGTGAADDSGLPNDRFFAVRPEGSVSTLKIQRTERGDSAVYLCASSSTRTGATGELFFGEGSRLTVL.

V is TRBV6-5 and J is TRBJ1-5; D is undetermined. This CDR3 has 13 residues. Germline loops: CDR1 MNHEY, CDR2 SVGAGI. Deletions cut 2 bases from V and 6 bases from J, with 8 bases between. CDR3 in amino acids: CASSYGRGQPQHF. The CDR3 nucleotides are TGTGCCAGCAGTTACGGGCGGGGTCAGCCCCAGCATTTT.

The J gene is TRBJ2-5, the V gene TRBV18; unclear D gene. The V end lost 4 bases, the J end lost 2 bases, and 11 bases lay between the germline ends. The CDR3 contains 14 residues. CDR1 is KGHSH, CDR2 LQKENI, per germline. This CDR3 reads CASSQYRWQETQYF. CDR3 nucleotide sequence: TGTGCCAGCTCACAATACAGATGGCAAGAGACCCAGTACTTC.

This clone was seen once. The chain is built from TRBV28 and TRBJ1-1, with 8 bases matching TRBD1. With V trimmed by 3 bases and J by 3 bases, 3 bases remained unmatched. The CDR3 covers 14 residues. The germline V gene has CDR1 MDHEN and CDR2 SYDVKM. The CDR3 DNA reads as TGTGCCAGCAGTTTGGCAGGGGGCCACACTGAAGCTTTCTTT. Translating gives CASSLAGGHTEAFF.

This rearrangement joins TRBV6-6 to TRBJ2-1; 11 bases align to TRBD2. CDR1 is MNHNY, CDR2 SVGAGI, per germline (reference sequence). CDR3 size: 13 residues. Losses at the gene ends were 4 bases for V and 15 bases for J; bases not matched to a gene: 8. The CDR3 loop is CASSLLAGARRFF. The CDR3 DNA is TGTGCCAGCAGTTTACTAGCGGGGGCGCGGCGGTTCTTC.

The chain has TRBV6-6 and TRBJ2-2; unclear D gene. Trimming pared 6 bases from V and 7 bases from J, leaving 9 bases between. Germline CDR1 reads MNHNY; CDR2 reads SVGAGI (reference sequence). This CDR3 comprises 12 residues. CDR3 in DNA: TGTGCCAGCAGCTTCGACAACGGGGAGCTGTTTTTT. Amino acid sequence: CASSFDNGELFF.

The chain joins TRBV6-1 to TRBJ2-7; 9 nucleotides agree with TRBD1. Germline CDR1 reads MNHNS; CDR2 reads SASEGT. The CDR3 sequence is 15 residues long. The V segment lost 6 bases and the J segment 0 bases; nucleotides outside the gene matches: 6. CDR3 sequence (DNA): TGTGCCAGCAGCGCCGGACAGGGGAACTCCTACGAGCAGTACTTC. This sequence encodes CASSAGQGNSYEQYF.

The chain uses TRBV7-6 and TRBJ2-5; 7 nucleotides match TRBD1. This CDR3 is built from 15 residues. The germline V gene has CDR1 SGHVS and CDR2 FNYEAQ. V trimming: 6 bases; J trimming: 1 base; junction bases outside the gene matches: 8. The CDR3 DNA reads TGTGCCAGCAGTCGGGAACAGGGGCCCCAAGAGACCCAGTACTTC. Translated, it gives CASSREQGPQETQYF.

The CDR3 spells CASSSDSYYGYTF. In nucleotides, the CDR3 is TGCGCCAGCAGCTCTGACAGCTACTATGGCTACACCTTC. The chain carries TRBV5-1 and TRBJ1-2, with D perhaps matching TRBD1 (5 bases). V was cut by 3 bases and J by 3 bases, with 9 bases left in between. Germline lookup yields CDR1 SGHRS and CDR2 YFSETQ. The CDR3 runs to 13 residues.

V and J are TRBV7-9 and TRBJ1-1; D might be TRBD1 (6 bases). V lost 5 bases to trimming and J lost 7 bases, with 14 bases between them. Germline V lookup: CDR1 SEHNR, CDR2 FQNEAQ (reference sequence). The CDR3 loop spans 13 amino acids. The CDR3 region is CASSPQGQIEAFF. DNA of the CDR3: TGTGCCAGCAGCCCCCAAGGACAGATTGAAGCTTTCTTT.

The V gene is TRBV5-4, the J gene TRBJ2-6; the D is unclear. V was trimmed by 6 bases and J by 1 base, leaving 8 bases between them. The V gene's germline CDR1 is SGHNT and CDR2 YYREEE (reference sequence). The CDR3 has 14 residues. The DNA of the CDR3 is TGTGCCAGCACCGTGAGGTCTGGGGCCAACGTCCTGACTTTC. Translated: CASTVRSGANVLTF.

The gene calls are TRBV7-3 and TRBJ1-6, with 11 bases identical to TRBD1. Germline CDR1 reads SGHTA; CDR2 reads FQGTGA. The CDR3 contains 16 residues. V trimming: 2 bases; J trimming: 8 bases; junction bases outside the gene matches: 5. CDR3 sequence (DNA): TGTGCCAGCAGCTTAGTCGGGACAGGGGGTGATTCACCCCTCCACTTT. It translates to CASSLVGTGGDSPLHF.